This TCR beta chain originates from a study of human versus mouse CDR3 diversity and MHC coevolution. A remark on this clone: Its antigen is undetermined.

The CDR3 length is 14 residues. Trimming took off 8 bases at V and 6 bases at J, with 17 bases between the two ends. The V gene's germline CDR1 is KGHSH and CDR2 LQKENI. The data were produced by immunoSEQ multiplex PCR, yet TCRdb's version contains in-frame clones alone and is incomplete. The sample consists of about 81,000 clones, about 93% of them appearing once. Points from the study as a whole: Compared with mice, human CDR3s carried more deletions and insertions on average.

The chain carries TRBV18 and TRBJ2-1; D gene uncertain. Sequenced material: naive CD4+ T cells from blood. Subset: CD45RO-negative CD62L-positive naive CD4 T cells. This TCR was sampled from a person between 25 and 75 years old in good health. CDR3 amino acids: CASRLTKDINEQFF. CDR3 coding DNA: TGTGCCAGCCGATTAACGAAAGACATCAATGAGCAGTTCTTC. Complete variable domain (other parts from reference TRBV18 and TRBJ2-1): NAGVMQNPRHLVRRRGQEARLRCSPMKGHSHVYWYRQLPEEGLKFMVYLQKENIIDESGMPKERFSAEFPKEGPSILRIQQVVRGDSAAYFCASRLTKDINEQFFGPGTRLTVL.